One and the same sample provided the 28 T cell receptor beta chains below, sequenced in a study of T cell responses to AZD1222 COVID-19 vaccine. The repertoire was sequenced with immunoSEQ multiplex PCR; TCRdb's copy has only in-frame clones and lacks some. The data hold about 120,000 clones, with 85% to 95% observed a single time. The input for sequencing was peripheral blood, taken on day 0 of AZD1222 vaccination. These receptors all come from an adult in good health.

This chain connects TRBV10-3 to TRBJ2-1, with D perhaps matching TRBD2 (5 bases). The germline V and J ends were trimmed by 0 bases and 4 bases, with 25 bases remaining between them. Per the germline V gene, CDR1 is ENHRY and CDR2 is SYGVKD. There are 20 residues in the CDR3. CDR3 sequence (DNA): TGTGCCATCAGTGAGTCCGGGTCGCGGGCGTCCCAAAAGATATACAATGAGCAGTTCTTC. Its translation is CAISESGSRASQKIYNEQFF.

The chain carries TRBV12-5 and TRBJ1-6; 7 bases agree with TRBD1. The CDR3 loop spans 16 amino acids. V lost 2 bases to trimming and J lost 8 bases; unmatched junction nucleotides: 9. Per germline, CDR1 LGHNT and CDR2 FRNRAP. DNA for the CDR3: TGTGCTAGTGGTTTGCATTTCGGACAGGCGGATTCACCCCTCCACTTT. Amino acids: CASGLHFGQADSPLHF.

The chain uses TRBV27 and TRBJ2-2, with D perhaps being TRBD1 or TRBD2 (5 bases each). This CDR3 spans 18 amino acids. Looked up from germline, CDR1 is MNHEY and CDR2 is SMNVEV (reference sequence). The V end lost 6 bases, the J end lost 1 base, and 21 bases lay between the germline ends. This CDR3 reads CASRTSLPQGENTGELFF. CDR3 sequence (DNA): TGTGCCAGCAGAACCTCCCTTCCTCAGGGAGAGAACACCGGGGAGCTGTTTTTT.

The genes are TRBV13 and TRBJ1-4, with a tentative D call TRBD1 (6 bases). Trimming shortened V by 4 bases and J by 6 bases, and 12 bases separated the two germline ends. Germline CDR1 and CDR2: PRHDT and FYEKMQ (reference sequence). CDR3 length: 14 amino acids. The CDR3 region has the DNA TGTGCCAGCAGCTCCACAGGGAGGGATGAAAAACTGTTTTTT. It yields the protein CASSSTGRDEKLFF.

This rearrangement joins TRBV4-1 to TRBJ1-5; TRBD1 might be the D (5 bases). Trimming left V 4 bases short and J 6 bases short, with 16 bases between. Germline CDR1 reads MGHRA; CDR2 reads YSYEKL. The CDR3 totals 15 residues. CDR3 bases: TGCGCCAGCAGCCTCGGGTTCCTGGGGCGTCAGCCCCAGCATTTT. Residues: CASSLGFLGRQPQHF.

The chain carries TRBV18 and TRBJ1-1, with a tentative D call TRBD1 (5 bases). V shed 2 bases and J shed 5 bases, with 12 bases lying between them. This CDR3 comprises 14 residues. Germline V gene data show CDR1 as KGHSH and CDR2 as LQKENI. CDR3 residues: CASSPNGGETEAFF. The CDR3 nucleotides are TGTGCCAGCTCACCAAATGGGGGTGAGACTGAAGCTTTCTTT.

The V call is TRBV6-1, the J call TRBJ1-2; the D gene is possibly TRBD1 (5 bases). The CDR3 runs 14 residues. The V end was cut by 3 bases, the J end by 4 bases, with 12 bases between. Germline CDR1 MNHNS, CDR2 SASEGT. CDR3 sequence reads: CASSEMSGTYGYTF. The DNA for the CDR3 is TGTGCCAGCAGTGAGATGTCAGGGACCTATGGCTACACCTTC.

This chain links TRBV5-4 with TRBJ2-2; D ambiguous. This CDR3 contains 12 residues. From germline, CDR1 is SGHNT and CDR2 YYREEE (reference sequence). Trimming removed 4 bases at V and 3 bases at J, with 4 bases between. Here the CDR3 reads CASSTDTGELFF. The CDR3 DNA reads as TGTGCCAGCAGCACCGACACCGGGGAGCTGTTTTTT.

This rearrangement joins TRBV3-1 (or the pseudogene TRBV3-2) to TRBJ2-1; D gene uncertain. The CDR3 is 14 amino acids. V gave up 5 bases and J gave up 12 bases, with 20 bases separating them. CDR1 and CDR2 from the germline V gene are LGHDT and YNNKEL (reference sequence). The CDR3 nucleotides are TGTGCCAGCAGCTCCAGAATTAGTGTTTCGGCGCAGTTCTTC. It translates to CASSSRISVSAQFF.

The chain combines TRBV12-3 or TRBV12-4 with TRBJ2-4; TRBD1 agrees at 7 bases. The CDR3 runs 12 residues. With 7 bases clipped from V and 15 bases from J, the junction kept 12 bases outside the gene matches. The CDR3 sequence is CASTPHPGQLYF. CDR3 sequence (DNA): TGTGCCAGCACCCCCCACCCGGGACAGTTGTACTTC.

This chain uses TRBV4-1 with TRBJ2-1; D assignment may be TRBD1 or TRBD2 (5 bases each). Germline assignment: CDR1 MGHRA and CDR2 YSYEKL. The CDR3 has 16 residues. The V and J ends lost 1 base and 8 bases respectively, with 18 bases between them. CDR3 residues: CASSQGQWERGDEQFF. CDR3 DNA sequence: TGCGCCAGCAGCCAAGGACAGTGGGAGAGGGGCGATGAGCAGTTCTTC.

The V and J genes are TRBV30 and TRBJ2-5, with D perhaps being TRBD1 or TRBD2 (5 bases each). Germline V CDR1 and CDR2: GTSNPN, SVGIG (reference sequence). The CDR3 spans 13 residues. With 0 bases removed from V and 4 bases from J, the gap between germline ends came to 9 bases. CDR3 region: CAWSVPGPETQYF. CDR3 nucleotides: TGTGCCTGGAGTGTCCCGGGGCCAGAGACCCAGTACTTC.

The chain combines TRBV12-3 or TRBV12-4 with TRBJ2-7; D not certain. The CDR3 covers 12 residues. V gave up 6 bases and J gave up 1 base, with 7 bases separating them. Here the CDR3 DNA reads TGTGCCAGCAGGACCGGTTCCTACGAGCAGTACTTC. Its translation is CASRTGSYEQYF.

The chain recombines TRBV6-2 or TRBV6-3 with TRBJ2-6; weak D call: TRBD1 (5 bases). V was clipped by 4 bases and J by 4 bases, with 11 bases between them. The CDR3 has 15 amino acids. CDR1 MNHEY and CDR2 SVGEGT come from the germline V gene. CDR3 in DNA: TGTGCCAGCAGTTTAACCAGGGCAGGGGCCAACGTCCTGACTTTC. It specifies CASSLTRAGANVLTF.

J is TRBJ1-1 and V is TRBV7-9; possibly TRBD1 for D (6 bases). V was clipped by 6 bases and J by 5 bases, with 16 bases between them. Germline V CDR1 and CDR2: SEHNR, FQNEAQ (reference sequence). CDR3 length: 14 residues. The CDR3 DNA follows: TGTGCCAGCAGGCTAGGGGGTGAGAAGACTGAAGCTTTCTTT. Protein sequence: CASRLGGEKTEAFF.

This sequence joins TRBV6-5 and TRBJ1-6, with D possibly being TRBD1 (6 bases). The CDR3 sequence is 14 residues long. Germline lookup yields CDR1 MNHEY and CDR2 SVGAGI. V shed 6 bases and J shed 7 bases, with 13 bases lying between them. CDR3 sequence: CASRGAFQNSPLHF. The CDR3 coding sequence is TGTGCCAGCAGGGGGGCGTTCCAAAATTCACCCCTCCACTTT.

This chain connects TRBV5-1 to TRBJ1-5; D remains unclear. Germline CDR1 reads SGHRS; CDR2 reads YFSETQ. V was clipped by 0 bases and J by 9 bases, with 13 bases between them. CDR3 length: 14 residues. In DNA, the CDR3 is TGCGCCAGCAGCTTGGCCCTGGGGAGTCGGCCCCAGCATTTT. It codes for CASSLALGSRPQHF.

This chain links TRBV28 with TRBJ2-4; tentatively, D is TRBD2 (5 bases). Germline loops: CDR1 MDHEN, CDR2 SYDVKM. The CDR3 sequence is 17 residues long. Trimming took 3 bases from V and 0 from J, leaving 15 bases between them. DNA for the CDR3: TGTGCCAGCAGTTTCCGGGGAAATCTTCTAGCCAAAAACATTCAGTACTTC. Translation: CASSFRGNLLAKNIQYF.

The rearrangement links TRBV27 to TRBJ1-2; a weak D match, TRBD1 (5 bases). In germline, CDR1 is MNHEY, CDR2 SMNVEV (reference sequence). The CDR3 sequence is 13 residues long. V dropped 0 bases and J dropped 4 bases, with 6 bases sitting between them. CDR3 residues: CASSLSGVYGYTF. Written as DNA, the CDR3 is TGTGCCAGCAGTTTATCGGGGGTCTATGGCTACACCTTC.

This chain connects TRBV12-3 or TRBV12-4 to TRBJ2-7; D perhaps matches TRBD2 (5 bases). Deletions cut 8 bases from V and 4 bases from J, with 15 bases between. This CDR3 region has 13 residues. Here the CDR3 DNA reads TGTGCCAGCTCTCCCGGGGTCTCATACGAGCAGTACTTC. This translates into CASSPGVSYEQYF.

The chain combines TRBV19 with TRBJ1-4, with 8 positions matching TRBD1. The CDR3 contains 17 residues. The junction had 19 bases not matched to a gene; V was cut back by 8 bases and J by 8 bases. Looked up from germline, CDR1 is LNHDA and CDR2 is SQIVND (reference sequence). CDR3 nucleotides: TGTGCCAGTCTCCTTACTGGACAGGGAGGTTCATACGAAAAACTGTTTTTT. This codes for CASLLTGQGGSYEKLFF.

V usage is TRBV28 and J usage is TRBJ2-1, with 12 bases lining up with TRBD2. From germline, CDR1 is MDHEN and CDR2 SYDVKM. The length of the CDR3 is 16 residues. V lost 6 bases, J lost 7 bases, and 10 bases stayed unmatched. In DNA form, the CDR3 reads TGTGCCAGCAGCCCACTCGGGACTAGCGGGTTTAATGAGCAGTTCTTC. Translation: CASSPLGTSGFNEQFF.

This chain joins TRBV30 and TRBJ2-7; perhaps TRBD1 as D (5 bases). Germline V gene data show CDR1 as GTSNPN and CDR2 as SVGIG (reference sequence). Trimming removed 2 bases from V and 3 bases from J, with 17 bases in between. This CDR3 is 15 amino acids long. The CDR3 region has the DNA TGTGCCTGGAGTCCTGCTCTCGGACACTTCTACGAGCAGTACTTC. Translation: CAWSPALGHFYEQYF.

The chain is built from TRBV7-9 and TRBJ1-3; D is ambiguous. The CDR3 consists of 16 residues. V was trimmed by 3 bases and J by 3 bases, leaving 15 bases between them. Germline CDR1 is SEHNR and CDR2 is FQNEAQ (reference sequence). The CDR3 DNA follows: TGTGCCAGCAGCTTTCCAGGATCCGGGCTTGGAAACACCATATATTTT. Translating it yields CASSFPGSGLGNTIYF.

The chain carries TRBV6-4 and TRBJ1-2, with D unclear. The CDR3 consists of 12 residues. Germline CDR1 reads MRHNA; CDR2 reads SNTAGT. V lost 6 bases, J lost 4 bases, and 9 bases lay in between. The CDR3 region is CASRVRAYGYTF. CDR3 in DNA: TGTGCCAGCAGGGTACGGGCCTATGGCTACACCTTC.

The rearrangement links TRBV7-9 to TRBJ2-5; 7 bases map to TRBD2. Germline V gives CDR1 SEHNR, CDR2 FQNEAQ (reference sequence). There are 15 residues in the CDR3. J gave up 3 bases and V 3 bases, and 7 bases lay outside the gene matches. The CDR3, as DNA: TGTGCCAGCAGCTTGGGCACGCTAGCGGAAGAGACCCAGTACTTC. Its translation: CASSLGTLAEETQYF. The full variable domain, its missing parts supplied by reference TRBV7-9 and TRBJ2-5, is DTGVSQNPRHKITKRGQNVTFRCDPISEHNRLYWYRQTLGQGPEFLTYFQNEAQLEKSRLLSDRFSAERPKGSFSTLEIQRTEQGDSAMYLCASSLGTLAEETQYFGPGTRLLVL.

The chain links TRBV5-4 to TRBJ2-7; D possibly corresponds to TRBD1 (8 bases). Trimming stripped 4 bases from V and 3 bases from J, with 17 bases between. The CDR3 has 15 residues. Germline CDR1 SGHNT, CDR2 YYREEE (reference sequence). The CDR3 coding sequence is TGTGCCAGCAGCGGCGACAGGGGCGGGGGCTACGAGCAGTACTTC. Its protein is CASSGDRGGGYEQYF.

The CDR3 coding sequence is TGTGCCAGCAGCTTCGGGGGGTTCACCTACGAGCAGTACTTC. Protein: CASSFGGFTYEQYF. The J gene is TRBJ2-7, the V gene TRBV5-6; 7 nucleotides align to TRBD2. With 2 bases clipped from V and 2 bases from J, the junction kept 4 bases outside the gene matches. Germline CDR1 is SGHDT and CDR2 is YYEEEE. CDR3 length: 14 amino acids.